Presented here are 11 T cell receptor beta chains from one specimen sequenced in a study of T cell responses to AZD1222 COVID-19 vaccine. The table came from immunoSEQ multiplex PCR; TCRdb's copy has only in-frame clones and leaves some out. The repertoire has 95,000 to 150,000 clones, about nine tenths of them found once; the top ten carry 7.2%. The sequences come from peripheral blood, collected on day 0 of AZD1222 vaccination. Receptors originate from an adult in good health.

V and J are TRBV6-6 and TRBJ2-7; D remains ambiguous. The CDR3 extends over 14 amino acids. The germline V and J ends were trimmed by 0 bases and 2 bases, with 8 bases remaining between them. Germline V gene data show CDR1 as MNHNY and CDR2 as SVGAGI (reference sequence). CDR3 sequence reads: CASSYSVAPYEQYF. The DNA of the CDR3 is TGTGCCAGCAGTTACTCAGTGGCCCCCTACGAGCAGTACTTC.

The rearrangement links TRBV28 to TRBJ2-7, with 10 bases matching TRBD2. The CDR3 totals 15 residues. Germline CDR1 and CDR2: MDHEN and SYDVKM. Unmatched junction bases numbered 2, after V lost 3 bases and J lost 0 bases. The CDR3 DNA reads TGTGCCAGCAGTTTGACTAGCGGGTTCTCCTACGAGCAGTACTTC. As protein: CASSLTSGFSYEQYF. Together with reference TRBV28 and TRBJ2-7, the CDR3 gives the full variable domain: DVKVTQSSRYLVKRTGEKVFLECVQDMDHENMFWYRQDPGLGLRLIYFSYDVKMKEKGDIPEGYSVSREKKERFSLILESASTNQTSMYLCASSLTSGFSYEQYFGPGTRLTVT.

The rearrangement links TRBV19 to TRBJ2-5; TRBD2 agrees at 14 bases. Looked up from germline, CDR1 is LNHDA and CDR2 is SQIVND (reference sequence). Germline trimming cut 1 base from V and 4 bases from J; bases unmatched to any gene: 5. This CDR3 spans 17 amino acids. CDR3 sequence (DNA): TGTGCCAGTAGTATAGGAGGCGGGACTAGCGGGAGAGAGACCCAGTACTTC. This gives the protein CASSIGGGTSGRETQYF.

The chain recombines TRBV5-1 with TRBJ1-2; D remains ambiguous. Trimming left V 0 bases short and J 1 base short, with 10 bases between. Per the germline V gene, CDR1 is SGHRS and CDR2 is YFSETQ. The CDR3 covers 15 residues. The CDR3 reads CASSLAYGNNYGYTF. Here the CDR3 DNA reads TGCGCCAGCAGCTTGGCCTACGGGAATAACTATGGCTACACCTTC. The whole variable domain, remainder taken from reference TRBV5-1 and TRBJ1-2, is KAGVTQTPRYLIKTRGQQVTLSCSPISGHRSVSWYQQTPGQGLQFLFEYFSETQRNKGNFPGRFSGRQFSNSRSEMNVSTLELGDSALYLCASSLAYGNNYGYTFGSGTRLTVV.

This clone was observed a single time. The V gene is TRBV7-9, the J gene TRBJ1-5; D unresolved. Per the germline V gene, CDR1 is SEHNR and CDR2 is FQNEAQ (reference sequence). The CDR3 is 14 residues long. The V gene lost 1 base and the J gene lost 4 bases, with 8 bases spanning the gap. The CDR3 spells CASSLGGLNQPQHF. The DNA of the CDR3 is TGTGCCAGCAGCTTAGGTGGGCTTAATCAGCCCCAGCATTTT. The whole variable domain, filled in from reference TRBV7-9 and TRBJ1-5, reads DTGVSQNPRHKITKRGQNVTFRCDPISEHNRLYWYRQTLGQGPEFLTYFQNEAQLEKSRLLSDRFSAERPKGSFSTLEIQRTEQGDSAMYLCASSLGGLNQPQHFGDGTRLSIL.

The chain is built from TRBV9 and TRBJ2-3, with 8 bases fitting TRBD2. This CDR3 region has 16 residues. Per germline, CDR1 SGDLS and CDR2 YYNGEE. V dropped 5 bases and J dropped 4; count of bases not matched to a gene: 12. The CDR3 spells CASSQGSGSRADTQYF. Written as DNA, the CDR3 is TGTGCCAGCAGTCAGGGGAGCGGGAGCCGGGCAGATACGCAGTATTTT.

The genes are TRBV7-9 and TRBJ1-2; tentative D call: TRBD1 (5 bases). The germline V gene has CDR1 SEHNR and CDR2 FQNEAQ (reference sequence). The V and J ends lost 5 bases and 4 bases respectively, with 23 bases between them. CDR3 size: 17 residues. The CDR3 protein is CASSHSSGGLNFYGYTF. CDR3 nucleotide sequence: TGTGCCAGCAGCCATTCGTCTGGGGGACTGAATTTCTATGGCTACACCTTC.

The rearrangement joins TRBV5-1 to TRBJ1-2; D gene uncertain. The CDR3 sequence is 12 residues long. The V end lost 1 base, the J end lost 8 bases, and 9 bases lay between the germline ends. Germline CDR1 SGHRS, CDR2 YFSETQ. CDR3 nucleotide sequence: TGCGCCAGCAGCTTGCCCGGCGGAGGCTACACCTTC. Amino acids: CASSLPGGGYTF.

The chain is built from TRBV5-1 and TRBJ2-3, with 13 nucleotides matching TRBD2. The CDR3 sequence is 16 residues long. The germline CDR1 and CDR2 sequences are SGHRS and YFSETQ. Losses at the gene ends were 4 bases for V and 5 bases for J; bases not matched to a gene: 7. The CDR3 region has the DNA TGCGCCAGCAGCCCCGGGACTAGCGGGATTGGAGATACGCAGTATTTT. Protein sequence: CASSPGTSGIGDTQYF.

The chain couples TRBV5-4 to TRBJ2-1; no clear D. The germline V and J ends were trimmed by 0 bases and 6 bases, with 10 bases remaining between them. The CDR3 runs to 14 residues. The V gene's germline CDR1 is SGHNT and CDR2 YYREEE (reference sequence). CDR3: CASSLEAVGNEQFF. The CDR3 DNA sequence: TGTGCCAGCAGCTTGGAGGCGGTTGGCAATGAGCAGTTCTTC. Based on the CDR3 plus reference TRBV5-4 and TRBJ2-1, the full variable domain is ETGVTQSPTHLIKTRGQQVTLRCSSQSGHNTVSWYQQALGQGPQFIFQYYREEENGRGNFPPRFSGLQFPNYSSELNVNALELDDSALYLCASSLEAVGNEQFFGPGTRLTVL.

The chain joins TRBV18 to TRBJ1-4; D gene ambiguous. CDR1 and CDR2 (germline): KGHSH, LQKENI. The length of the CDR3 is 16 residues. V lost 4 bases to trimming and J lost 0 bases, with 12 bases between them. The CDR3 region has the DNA TGTGCCAGCTCACAAAGCCCACCCTCAACTAATGAAAAACTGTTTTTT. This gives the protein CASSQSPPSTNEKLFF.